This TCR beta chain was recovered during a study of STAT5B mutations in CD4+ large granular lymphocyte leukemia. Study context: Healthy donors showed HLA-associated enrichment of the CDR3 'QG' motif. General study results and limits: Patient CD4-sorted repertoires stayed more clonal than healthy ones after leukemic-clone removal.

As to this clone: Its antigen is not known.

Only in-frame clones appear in the TCRdb table, and some are missing; sequencing was by immunoSEQ multiplex PCR. The sample has tens of thousands of clones, 70% to 85% seen once. The sequencing input was CD4+ T cells from blood buffy coats. The receptor's source is a human donor in good health.

CDR3 coding DNA: TGTGCTAGTGGTTTGGTAGGACGGGGGCTCTCCTATAATTCACCCCTCCACTTT. Translated: CASGLVGRGLSYNSPLHF. The rearrangement links TRBV12-5 to TRBJ1-6, with D possibly being TRBD1 (6 bases). V lost 0 bases and J 0 bases, leaving 12 bases between the germline ends. CDR1 and CDR2 from the germline V gene are LGHNT and FRNRAP. CDR3 length equals 18 residues.